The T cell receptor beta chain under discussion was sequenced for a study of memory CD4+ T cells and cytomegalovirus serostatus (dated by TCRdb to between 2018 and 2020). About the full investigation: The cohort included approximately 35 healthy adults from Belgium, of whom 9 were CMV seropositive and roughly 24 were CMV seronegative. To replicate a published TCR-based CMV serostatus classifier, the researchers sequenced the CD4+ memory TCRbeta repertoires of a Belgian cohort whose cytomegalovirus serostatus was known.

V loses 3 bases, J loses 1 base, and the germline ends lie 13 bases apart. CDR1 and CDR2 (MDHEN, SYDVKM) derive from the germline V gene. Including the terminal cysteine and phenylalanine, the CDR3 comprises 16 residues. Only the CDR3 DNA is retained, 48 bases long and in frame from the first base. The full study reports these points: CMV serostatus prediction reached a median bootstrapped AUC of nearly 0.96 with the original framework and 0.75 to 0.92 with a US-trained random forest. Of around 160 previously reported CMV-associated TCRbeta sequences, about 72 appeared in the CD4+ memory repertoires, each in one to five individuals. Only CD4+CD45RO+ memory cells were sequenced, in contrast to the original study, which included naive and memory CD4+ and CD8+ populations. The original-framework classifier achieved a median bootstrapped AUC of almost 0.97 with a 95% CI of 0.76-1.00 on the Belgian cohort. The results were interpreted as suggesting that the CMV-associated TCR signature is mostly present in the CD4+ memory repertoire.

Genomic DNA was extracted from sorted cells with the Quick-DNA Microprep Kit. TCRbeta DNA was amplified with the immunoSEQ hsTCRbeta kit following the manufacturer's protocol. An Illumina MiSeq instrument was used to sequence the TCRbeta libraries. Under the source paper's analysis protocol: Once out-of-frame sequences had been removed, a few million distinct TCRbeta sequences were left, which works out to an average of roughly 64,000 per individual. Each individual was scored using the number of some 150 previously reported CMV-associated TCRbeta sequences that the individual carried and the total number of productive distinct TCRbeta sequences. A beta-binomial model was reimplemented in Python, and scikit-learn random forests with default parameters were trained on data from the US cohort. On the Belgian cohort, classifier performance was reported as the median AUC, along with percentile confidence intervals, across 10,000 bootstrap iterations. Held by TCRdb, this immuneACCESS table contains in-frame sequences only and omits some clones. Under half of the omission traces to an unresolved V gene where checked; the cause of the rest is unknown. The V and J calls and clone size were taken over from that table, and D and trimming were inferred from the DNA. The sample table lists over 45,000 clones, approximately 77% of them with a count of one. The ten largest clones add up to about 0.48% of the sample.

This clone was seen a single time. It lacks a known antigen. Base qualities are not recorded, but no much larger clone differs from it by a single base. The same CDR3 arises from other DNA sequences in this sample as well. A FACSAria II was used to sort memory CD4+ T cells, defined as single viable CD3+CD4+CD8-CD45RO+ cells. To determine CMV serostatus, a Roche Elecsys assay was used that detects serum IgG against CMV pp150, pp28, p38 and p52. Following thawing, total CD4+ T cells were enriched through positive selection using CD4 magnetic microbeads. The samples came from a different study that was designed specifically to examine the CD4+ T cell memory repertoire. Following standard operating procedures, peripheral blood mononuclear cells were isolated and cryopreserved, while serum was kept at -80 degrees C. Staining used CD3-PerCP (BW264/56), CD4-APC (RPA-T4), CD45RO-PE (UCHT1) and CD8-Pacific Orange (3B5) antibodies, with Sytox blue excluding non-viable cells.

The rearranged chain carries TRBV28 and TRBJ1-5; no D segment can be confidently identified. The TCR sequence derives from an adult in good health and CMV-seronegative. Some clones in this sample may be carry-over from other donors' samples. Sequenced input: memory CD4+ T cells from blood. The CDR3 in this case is CASSFLARLSNQPQHF. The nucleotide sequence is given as TGTGCCAGCAGTTTTTTGGCCCGGCTAAGCAATCAGCCCCAGCATTTT.